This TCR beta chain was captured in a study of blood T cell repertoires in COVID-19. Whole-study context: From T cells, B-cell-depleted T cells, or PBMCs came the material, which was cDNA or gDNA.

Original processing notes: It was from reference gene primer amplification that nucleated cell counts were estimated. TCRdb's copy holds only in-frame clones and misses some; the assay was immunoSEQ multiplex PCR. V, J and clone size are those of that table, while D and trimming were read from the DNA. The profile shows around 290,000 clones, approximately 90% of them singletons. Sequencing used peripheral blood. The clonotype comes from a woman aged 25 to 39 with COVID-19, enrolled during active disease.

The CDR3 coding sequence is TGCGCCAGCAGCTCGGGACAGGGAAGCACAGATACGCAGTATTTT. Translated: CASSSGQGSTDTQYF. The chain recombines TRBV5-1 with TRBJ2-3; 9 nucleotides align to TRBD1. After removal of 3 bases from V and 0 bases from J, the junction contained 2 bases not matched to a gene. There are 15 residues in the CDR3. The germline V gene encodes CDR1 SGHRS and CDR2 YFSETQ.